These T cell receptor beta chains were read from a single sample in a study of identical twins' blood T cells. TCRdb ran MiXCR on the 5' RACE reads and lists one entry per CDR3 protein. The sample holds a few hundred thousand distinct CDR3 sequences, about 28% seen once. Sequenced material: PBMCs. The receptors come from a woman aged 18-55 years in good health. The CDR3 runs from the conserved cysteine through the conserved F or W. Each record gives: clone size, J gene, V gene, CDR3 protein. Size tells how often a clone was seen (once, few, many) or the class of an expanded clone, and some rows leave it out.

many,TRBJ2-2,TRBV6-1,CASSEFGTGYTGELFF
few,TRBJ2-4,TRBV29-1,CSVEWAAAKNIQYF
-,TRBJ1-3,TRBV12-3/TRBV12-4,CASSQPARVESGNTIYF
-,TRBJ2-7,TRBV29-1,CSVVPSLTYEQHF
few,TRBJ2-4,TRBV6-2/TRBV6-3,CASRPLAGTGNIQYF
-,TRBJ1-1,TRBV23-1,CASSQREGSTEAFF
-,TRBJ1-4,TRBV29-1,CSVEPTGSNEKLFF
-,TRBJ2-5,TRBV3-1,CASSQGKMAAREAQYF
few,TRBJ1-2,TRBV6-1,CASSEAETGYGYTF
many,TRBJ1-1,TRBV10-3,CATGYMNTEAFF
few,TRBJ1-1,TRBV28,CASSLGGTLAVTEAFF
few,TRBJ2-7,TRBV7-8,CASSFEGYYEQYF
-,TRBJ2-1,TRBV19,CASQSLPYNEQFF
once,TRBJ2-2,TRBV29-1,CSVGTSGRANTGELFF
few,TRBJ2-1,TRBV11-3,CASSLYSSSGNEQFF
-,TRBJ2-7,TRBV19,CASSDAGLSYEQYF
-,TRBJ2-7,TRBV18,CASSEGTPYYEQYF
-,TRBJ1-4,TRBV20-1,CSAKARDRGFEKLFF
-,TRBJ2-1,TRBV20-1,CSASPEVRLRGWYDEQFF
-,TRBJ1-5,TRBV5-5,CASSFGTGKNQPQHF
few,TRBJ1-2,TRBV6-5,CASSFRDRVHGYTF
-,TRBJ1-1,TRBV20-1,CSARARRANTEAFF
many,TRBJ2-1,TRBV11-2,CASSLDRTSREQFF
few,TRBJ1-1,TRBV5-1,CASSSQGLGTEAFF
-,TRBJ2-1,TRBV5-4,CASSLSDLGQGLWNEQFF
-,TRBJ1-4,TRBV2,CASSTSRGREKLFF
-,TRBJ2-7,TRBV10-3,CAISESRGSGSHGISYEQYF
-,TRBJ2-5,TRBV20-1,CSPMAQYF
-,TRBJ2-7,TRBV29-1,CSVAYRGYEQYF
-,TRBJ2-3,TRBV6-4,CATPRGVRTDTQYF
-,TRBJ2-1,TRBV12-5,CASGLVLRDTPYNEQFF
-,TRBJ2-1,TRBV6-4,CASSDGSENEQFF
-,TRBJ1-1,TRBV10-3,CAISAWTGANTEAFF
-,TRBJ1-1,TRBV20-1,CSARQDPNTEAFF
-,TRBJ1-5,TRBV27,CTSSFQGNDQPQHF
-,TRBJ2-1,TRBV12-5,CASGTCRAHNEQFF
-,TRBJ2-1,TRBV12-3/TRBV12-4,CAISLGIPNEQFF
few,TRBJ2-7,TRBV20-1,CSAKILPASGIYEQYF
many,TRBJ1-6,TRBV3-1,CASSPLLGNSPLHF
few,TRBJ2-5,TRBV20-1,CSARDRDFSWSQYF